This T cell receptor (beta chain) comes out of a study of PD-L1 blockade in urothelial cancer. Study-level background: Males with urothelial cancer arising in the bladder constituted about 90% of the roughly 29 patients.

As concerns this clone: Its target is unknown.

General observations from the study: It was durable-benefit patients whose tumor-associated blood clones expanded more at 3 weeks.

Time point given: peripheral blood 6 weeks after treatment start. The length of the CDR3 is 17 residues. V was clipped by 2 bases and J by 6 bases; unmatched bases: 12. Looked up from germline, CDR1 is MDHEN and CDR2 is SYDVKM. Only in-frame clones appear in the TCRdb table, and some are missing; sequencing was by immunoSEQ multiplex PCR. The table lists 35,000 to 45,000 clones, about 85% of them singletons. Sequencing used PBMCs, obtained around atezolizumab (anti-PD-L1) treatment. This sequence was found in a man between 65 and 79 years old with urothelial cancer. The chain links TRBV28 to TRBJ2-3, with 9 bases lining up with TRBD2. The CDR3 protein is CASSLVGREGSPDTQYF. The CDR3 DNA sequence: TGTGCCAGCAGTTTAGTGGGGCGGGAGGGATCCCCGGATACGCAGTATTTT.